The 23 T cell receptor beta chains given below trace back to one sample, sequenced in a study of technical replicates of blood from a few donors. Profiled with immunoSEQ multiplex PCR; TCRdb holds only in-frame clones, not every one. The sample has roughly 15,000 clones, around 87% seen once; the top ten hold 9% to 15%. Sequences were obtained from PBMCs. The receptor source for this set is a human donor in good health.

This clone has just one count. The chain uses TRBV10-3 and TRBJ2-5, with 14 bases lining up with TRBD2. The CDR3 contains 14 residues. CDR1 and CDR2 from the germline V gene are ENHRY and SYGVKD. V was pared by 9 bases and J by 3 bases, with 3 bases of the junction left unmatched. The CDR3 region has the DNA TGTGCCATAGGGACTAGCGGGAGTAAAGAGACCCAGTACTTC. Translating gives CAIGTSGSKETQYF.

The chain links TRBV10-3 to TRBJ2-1; TRBD1 is a possible D gene (6 bases). CDR3 length: 13 amino acids. The ends were cut back, 6 bases at V and 3 bases at J, with 9 bases in the middle. CDR1 and CDR2 (germline): ENHRY, SYGVKD. The DNA for the CDR3 is TGTGCCATCAGACTAGGGGGCTACAATGAGCAGTTCTTC. It codes for CAIRLGGYNEQFF.

This clone appeared once. The J gene is TRBJ2-3, the V gene TRBV19; D perhaps matches TRBD1 (6 bases). Germline V CDR1 and CDR2: LNHDA, SQIVND (reference sequence). The ends were cut back, 7 bases at V and 1 base at J, with 15 bases in the middle. The CDR3 loop spans 15 amino acids. The CDR3 DNA reads as TGTGCCAGTAATCCTCAGGGGTTTGGCACAGATACGCAGTATTTT. This encodes CASNPQGFGTDTQYF.

The J gene is TRBJ2-1, the V gene TRBV18; TRBD2 is a possible D gene (6 bases). The germline CDR1 and CDR2 sequences are KGHSH and LQKENI. V lost 5 bases to trimming and J lost 8 bases, with 10 bases between them. This CDR3 is 12 amino acids long. Written as DNA, the CDR3 is TGTGCCAGCTCAGGCGGAGGGTATGAGCAGTTCTTC. The encoded protein is CASSGGGYEQFF.

The rearrangement links TRBV18 to TRBJ1-1; 8 nucleotides align to TRBD1. Germline-derived CDR1 and CDR2 are KGHSH and LQKENI. The V gene end was trimmed by 1 base and the J gene end by 11 bases; junction bases not matched to a gene: 3. CDR3 size: 12 residues. In nucleotides, the CDR3 is TGTGCCAGCTCACCACTACAGGGGGAGGCTTTCTTT. This translates into CASSPLQGEAFF.

V and J are TRBV19 and TRBJ2-1, with a tentative D call TRBD2 (6 bases). V was shortened by 6 bases and J by 2 bases, with 11 bases between the two germline ends. Germline V CDR1 and CDR2: LNHDA, SQIVND (reference sequence). The CDR3 extends over 14 amino acids. Written as DNA, the CDR3 is TGTGCCAGTAGGGGGGAGGTTCCCTACAATGAGCAGTTCTTC. Amino acid sequence: CASRGEVPYNEQFF.

The chain is built from TRBV11-2 and TRBJ1-1; 9 bases align to TRBD1. In germline, CDR1 is SGHAT, CDR2 FQNNGV. Trimming at V came to 4 bases and at J to 5 bases, leaving 8 bases not matched to a gene. The length of the CDR3 is 15 residues. CDR3 bases: TGTGCCAGCAGCTCGATACAGGGGGCAGGGACTGAAGCTTTCTTT. Protein sequence: CASSSIQGAGTEAFF.

The J gene is TRBJ2-3, the V gene TRBV10-3; 16 bases match TRBD2. The length of the CDR3 is 16 residues. CDR1 and CDR2 (germline): ENHRY, SYGVKD. With V trimmed by 5 bases and J by 4 bases, 3 bases remained unmatched. The CDR3 nucleotides read TGTGCCATCAGTAAAGGGACTAGCGGGAGGGCAGATACGCAGTATTTT. It is translated as CAISKGTSGRADTQYF.

This chain links TRBV6-1 with TRBJ1-5; 7 nucleotides align to TRBD1. Germline trimming cut 4 bases from V and 4 bases from J; bases unmatched to any gene: 4. This CDR3 region has 14 residues. Per the germline V gene, CDR1 is MNHNS and CDR2 is SASEGT. As DNA, the CDR3 is TGTGCCAGCAGTGGGACAGGATTAAATCAGCCCCAGCATTTT. As protein: CASSGTGLNQPQHF.

The chain links TRBV7-9 to TRBJ2-2, with 7 bases fitting TRBD2. V lost 2 bases, J lost 4 bases, and 10 bases stayed unmatched. Looked up from germline, CDR1 is SEHNR and CDR2 is FQNEAQ (reference sequence). The CDR3 runs to 17 residues. The CDR3 reads CASSLRGLAVGTGELFF. CDR3 coding DNA: TGTGCCAGCAGCTTAAGAGGGCTAGCGGTGGGCACCGGGGAGCTGTTTTTT.

The V call is TRBV5-4, the J call TRBJ2-1; 7 bases line up with TRBD2. V lost 0 bases to trimming and J lost 10 bases; unmatched junction nucleotides: 7. The germline CDR1 and CDR2 sequences are SGHNT and YYREEE (reference sequence). The CDR3 covers 14 residues. The CDR3 here is CASSLGGRAFEQFF. The CDR3 coding sequence is TGTGCCAGCAGCTTGGGAGGGAGGGCATTCGAGCAGTTCTTC.

This chain connects TRBV6-4 to TRBJ2-6, with a possible D match to TRBD2 (5 bases). Trimming cost V 2 bases and J 1 base, with 9 bases left between them. Germline-derived CDR1 and CDR2 are MRHNA and SNTAGT. The CDR3 is made up of 16 amino acids. CDR3 bases: TGTGCCAGCAGTGACGGAGGTGGGTCTGGGGCCAACGTCCTGACTTTC. It yields the protein CASSDGGGSGANVLTF.

The rearrangement joins TRBV5-6 to TRBJ1-2, with 7 positions matching TRBD1. CDR3 length equals 13 residues. Germline CDR1 SGHDT, CDR2 YYEEEE. V lost 3 bases to trimming and J lost 5 bases; unmatched junction nucleotides: 4. The CDR3 DNA sequence: TGTGCCAGCAGCTCCGGGACAGAGTATGGCTACACCTTC. Its translation: CASSSGTEYGYTF. The complete variable domain, with remaining parts taken from reference TRBV5-6 and TRBJ1-2, reads DAGVTQSPTHLIKTRGQQVTLRCSPKSGHDTVSWYQQALGQGPQFIFQYYEEEERQRGNFPDRFSGHQFPNYSSELNVNALLLGDSALYLCASSSGTEYGYTFGSGTRLTVV.

The rearrangement joins TRBV19 to TRBJ1-4, with 8 bases fitting TRBD1. With 0 bases clipped from V and 5 bases from J, the junction kept 8 bases outside the gene matches. The CDR3 runs to 17 residues. The germline V gene encodes CDR1 LNHDA and CDR2 SQIVND (reference sequence). CDR3 loop: CASSIERTGYQNEKLFF. The CDR3 DNA follows: TGTGCCAGTAGTATAGAAAGGACAGGGTACCAGAATGAAAAACTGTTTTTT.

This sequence joins TRBV10-3 and TRBJ2-1; 12 bases align to TRBD2. CDR3 length: 20 residues. Germline CDR1 reads ENHRY; CDR2 reads SYGVKD. Trimming cost V 0 bases and J 1 base; bases outside gene matches: 10. CDR3 region: CAISESGGLAGGTSYNEQFF. The CDR3 nucleotides are TGTGCCATCAGTGAGTCGGGTGGGCTAGCGGGAGGGACTTCCTACAATGAGCAGTTCTTC.

The genes are TRBV7-7 and TRBJ2-5; D perhaps matches TRBD1 (5 bases). Germline CDR1 reads SSHAT; CDR2 reads FNYEAQ (reference sequence). Trimming pared 1 base from V and 0 bases from J, leaving 9 bases between. This CDR3 comprises 15 residues. CDR3: CASSLVGADQETQYF. The DNA for the CDR3 is TGTGCCAGCAGCTTAGTAGGGGCAGACCAAGAGACCCAGTACTTC.

V and J are TRBV15 and TRBJ2-3; possibly TRBD2 for D (6 bases). Trimming took 0 bases from V and 0 from J, leaving 16 bases between them. In germline, CDR1 is LNHNV, CDR2 YYDKDF (reference sequence). This CDR3 region has 18 residues. CDR3 region: CATSRDRMGGISTDTQYF. The CDR3, as DNA: TGTGCCACCAGCAGAGATCGAATGGGGGGAATAAGCACAGATACGCAGTATTTT.

V and J are TRBV27 and TRBJ2-4; 8 bases match TRBD1. J was trimmed by 11 bases and V by 5 bases; bases with no gene match: 20. CDR1 and CDR2 from the germline V gene are MNHEY and SMNVEV (reference sequence). This CDR3 has 17 residues. As DNA, the CDR3 is TGTGCCAGCAGTCCGGGGACAGGAGTTGGTTACACCGATGTTCAGTACTTC. Translation gives CASSPGTGVGYTDVQYF.

The rearrangement joins TRBV27 to TRBJ2-7; TRBD1 aligns across 8 bases. After removal of 3 bases from V and 3 bases from J, the junction contained 7 bases not matched to a gene. Per the germline V gene, CDR1 is MNHEY and CDR2 is SMNVEV (reference sequence). The CDR3 sequence is 15 residues long. For the CDR3, the DNA is TGTGCCAGCAGTTTCGTCGCAGGGGGCTACTACGAGCAGTACTTC. Translation: CASSFVAGGYYEQYF.

The chain carries TRBV27 and TRBJ2-2; 7 bases line up with TRBD2. In germline, CDR1 is MNHEY, CDR2 SMNVEV (reference sequence). CDR3 size: 16 residues. Losses at the gene ends were 4 bases for V and 3 bases for J; bases not matched to a gene: 8. This CDR3 is CASSSLAGDHTGELFF. CDR3 in DNA: TGTGCCAGCAGTTCCCTCGCGGGAGATCACACCGGGGAGCTGTTTTTT.

The V and J genes are TRBV9 and TRBJ2-5, with 12 bases aligning to TRBD2. Germline CDR1 is SGDLS and CDR2 is YYNGEE. V gave up 0 bases and J gave up 5 bases; unmatched junction bases: 2. The CDR3 spans 15 residues. The CDR3 sequence: CASSVDLAGGETQYF. The CDR3 bases are TGTGCCAGCAGCGTAGATCTAGCGGGAGGGGAGACCCAGTACTTC.

On this clone itself: An end of the junction differs from the germline gene, which may be a read error. The chain has TRBV29-1 and TRBJ1-2, with D perhaps matching TRBD1 (6 bases). The CDR3 is 11 residues long. Germline V gene data show CDR1 as SQVTM and CDR2 as ANQGSEA. The CDR3 protein is CSGGGPYGYTF. For the CDR3, the DNA is TGTAGCGGAGGGGGTCCCTATGGCTACACCTTC.

This chain uses TRBV9 with TRBJ2-5, with 10 nucleotides matching TRBD2. Germline trimming cut 0 bases from V and 5 bases from J; bases unmatched to any gene: 7. The CDR3 loop spans 16 amino acids. Looked up from germline, CDR1 is SGDLS and CDR2 is YYNGEE. The CDR3 nucleotides read TGTGCCAGCAGCGTAGCGCCTAGCGGGAGTGGGGAGACCCAGTACTTC. It yields the protein CASSVAPSGSGETQYF. Variable domain in full (rest from reference TRBV9 and TRBJ2-5): DSGVTQTPKHLITATGQRVTLRCSPRSGDLSVYWYQQSLDQGLQFLIQYYNGEERAKGNILERFSAQQFPDLHSELNLSSLELGDSALYFCASSVAPSGSGETQYFGPGTRLLVL.